This T cell receptor beta chain was found in a study of cytomegalovirus exposure and HLA in healthy donors. At the level of the study: Ancestry clustering placed 81% of under 450 genotyped donors in the Caucasian-associated cluster.

On this clone: The target antigen is unknown.

The PCR employed 60 Vbeta primers together with 13 Jbeta primers. The table came from immunoSEQ multiplex PCR; TCRdb's copy has only in-frame clones and leaves some out. The sample carries 200,000 to 250,000 clones, 75% to 90% recorded once. General study points: Data from an earlier analysis indicated that most TCR beta V segments were productive either about 87% or about 30% of the time. The authors enumerated roughly 160 TCR beta chains as linked to cytomegalovirus. Three chains tied to CMV proved CMV antigen-specific in vitro.

Germline V gene sequence: CDR1 LNHDA, CDR2 SQIVND (reference sequence). CDR3 length: 15 amino acids. V lost 9 bases to trimming and J lost 0 bases; unmatched junction nucleotides: 6. This clonotype was obtained from a woman aged 40 to 50 in good health and CMV-seronegative. Sequencing input: PBMCs. This chain links TRBV19 with TRBJ2-3; 10 nucleotides align to TRBD2. DNA of the CDR3: TGTGCCAGCAGAGCGGGAGGGAGGAGCACAGATACGCAGTATTTT. Encoded protein: CASRAGGRSTDTQYF.